This T cell receptor (beta chain) was profiled in a study of blood T cell repertoires in COVID-19. Study overall: Acute-phase and convalescent COVID-19 samples originated in the United States, Italy and Spain.

V was clipped by 5 bases and J by 9 bases; unmatched bases: 13. The CDR3 runs to 16 residues. Germline CDR1 reads SGHTA; CDR2 reads FQGNSA. This clone occurred a few times. Per the study methods: Amplification with reference gene primers provided the estimates of nucleated cell counts. The protocol was immunoSEQ multiplex PCR, while the TCRdb copy is restricted to in-frame clones and leaves out a portion. The V and J calls and clone size come from that table; D and trimming were worked out from the DNA. The sample has fewer than 80,000 clones; 60% to 75% are singletons. Sequenced input: peripheral blood. The receptor's source is a woman aged 80 or over with acute or convalescent COVID-19. The chain combines TRBV7-2 with TRBJ1-6, with 7 bases matching TRBD1. The CDR3: CASSADGTAGGSPLHF. In DNA, the CDR3 is TGTGCCAGCAGCGCCGACGGGACAGCTGGGGGTTCACCCCTCCACTTT.